Listed here are 14 T cell receptor beta chains from one sample, sequenced in a study of shared clonotypes between healthy human individuals. TCRdb's table, derived via immunoSEQ multiplex PCR, lists solely in-frame clones and lacks some. Of 2 million to 2.5 million clones in the sample, 85% to 95% were seen once. Sequencing was done on a sample of naive CD4+ T cells from PBMCs. Subset reported: CD45RA+ positively selected. The receptor set was obtained from a man aged 18 to 29 in good health. Some clones in this sample may be carry-over from other donors' samples.

The chain couples TRBV7-3 to TRBJ2-2, with a possible D match to TRBD1 (6 bases). Germline assignment: CDR1 SGHTA and CDR2 FQGTGA. This CDR3 is built from 18 residues. V was shortened by 5 bases and J by 7 bases, with 26 bases between the two germline ends. This CDR3 reads CASSPLSIYPGAGGELFF. The CDR3 DNA follows: TGTGCCAGCAGCCCTCTTAGTATTTATCCAGGGGCAGGCGGGGAGCTGTTTTTT.

This clone was recorded only once. The V call is TRBV4-1, the J call TRBJ2-3, with no clear D. This CDR3 region has 14 residues. Germline CDR1 is MGHRA and CDR2 is YSYEKL. The V gene lost 6 bases and the J gene lost 0 bases, with 10 bases spanning the gap. CDR3 bases: TGCGCCAGCAGGGACGGCACTAGCACAGATACGCAGTATTTT. It is translated as CASRDGTSTDTQYF.

The V and J genes are TRBV4-2 and TRBJ2-1; TRBD2 might be the D (6 bases). The germline CDR1 and CDR2 sequences are LGHNA and YNFKEQ. The V end lost 4 bases, the J end lost 7 bases, and 14 bases lay between the germline ends. The CDR3 length is 14 residues. CDR3 in amino acids: CASSPGGERNEQFF. Written as DNA, the CDR3 is TGTGCCAGCAGCCCCGGAGGGGAGCGGAATGAGCAGTTCTTC.

V usage is TRBV7-9 and J usage is TRBJ2-3; 8 nucleotides line up with TRBD2. The CDR3 length is 17 residues. Unmatched junction bases numbered 8, after V lost 3 bases and J lost 0 bases. Germline CDR1 reads SEHNR; CDR2 reads FQNEAQ (reference sequence). CDR3 DNA: TGTGCCAGCAGCTTCGGGAGGGCGAGTTCCAGCACAGATACGCAGTATTTT. As protein: CASSFGRASSSTDTQYF.

V usage is TRBV10-3 and J usage is TRBJ1-5; D is possibly TRBD1 (5 bases). The CDR3 runs to 19 residues. CDR1 and CDR2 (germline): ENHRY, SYGVKD. The V end lost 2 bases, the J end lost 2 bases, and 22 bases lay between the germline ends. CDR3 sequence (DNA): TGTGCCATCAGTGAGAGAGAAGGGGCCTGGGAGGGAGGCAATCAGCCCCAGCATTTT. The encoded protein is CAISEREGAWEGGNQPQHF.

The chain has TRBV5-4 and TRBJ2-2; D is undetermined. The CDR3 is made up of 15 amino acids. The germline gives CDR1 SGHNT, CDR2 YYREEE (reference sequence). The V and J ends lost 0 bases and 2 bases respectively, with 8 bases between them. DNA for the CDR3: TGTGCCAGCAGCTTGGCCCCCGGAAACACCGGGGAGCTGTTTTTT. It specifies CASSLAPGNTGELFF.

This clone has only one observation. The J gene is TRBJ1-2, the V gene TRBV30; 7 nucleotides match TRBD1. Germline CDR1 reads GTSNPN; CDR2 reads SVGIG (reference sequence). The CDR3 is 16 amino acids. V trimming: 3 bases; J trimming: 1 base; junction bases outside the gene matches: 11. CDR3: CAWRGGTANGNYGYTF. The CDR3 region has the DNA TGTGCCTGGAGGGGTGGGACAGCGAACGGTAACTATGGCTACACCTTC.

This sequence joins TRBV7-9 and TRBJ2-2; the D is unclear. Germline V gives CDR1 SEHNR, CDR2 FQNEAQ (reference sequence). This CDR3 is 11 amino acids long. The chain's CDR3 is CGWRNTGELFF. As DNA, the CDR3 is TGTGGCTGGAGGAACACCGGGGAGCTGTTTTTT.

Notes on this clone: Other DNA sequences within the sample encode an identical CDR3. V gene TRBV5-1 combines with J gene TRBJ2-1, with TRBD1 identical over 8 bases. The CDR3 spans 13 residues. With V trimmed by 0 bases and J by 8 bases, 1 base remained unmatched. CDR1 is SGHRS, CDR2 YFSETQ, per germline. In nucleotides, the CDR3 is TGCGCCAGCAGCTTGGCACAGGGGGATGAGCAGTTCTTC. It translates to CASSLAQGDEQFF. Combining the CDR3 with reference TRBV5-1 and TRBJ2-1 gives the whole variable domain KAGVTQTPRYLIKTRGQQVTLSCSPISGHRSVSWYQQTPGQGLQFLFEYFSETQRNKGNFPGRFSGRQFSNSRSEMNVSTLELGDSALYLCASSLAQGDEQFFGPGTRLTVL.

The chain uses TRBV10-3 and TRBJ1-5; D is unclear. V was cut by 10 bases and J by 4 bases, with 11 bases left in between. The CDR3 is 12 residues long. Looked up from germline, CDR1 is ENHRY and CDR2 is SYGVKD. The CDR3 DNA follows: TGTGCCACCGGAGTTTTAAATCAGCCCCAGCATTTT. Translated: CATGVLNQPQHF.

This chain connects TRBV18 to TRBJ2-7; D is ambiguous. The length of the CDR3 is 14 residues. V was trimmed by 2 bases and J by 0 bases, leaving 8 bases between them. From germline, CDR1 is KGHSH and CDR2 LQKENI. In nucleotides, the CDR3 is TGTGCCAGCTCACCATCAAGGGACTCCTACGAGCAGTACTTC. Protein sequence: CASSPSRDSYEQYF.

The chain employs TRBV11-2 and TRBJ2-7, with 8 bases matching TRBD1. Germline V lookup: CDR1 SGHAT, CDR2 FQNNGV. This CDR3 comprises 16 residues. V dropped 1 base and J dropped 4; count of bases not matched to a gene: 9. CDR3 nucleotide sequence: TGTGCCAGCAGCTTAGGGTTTGGCAGGGGGCCGTACGAGCAGTACTTC. This encodes CASSLGFGRGPYEQYF.

This chain connects TRBV4-1 to TRBJ1-3; D gene unclear. This CDR3 comprises 17 residues. Trimming shortened V by 0 bases and J by 1 base, and 13 bases separated the two germline ends. Germline V gene data show CDR1 as MGHRA and CDR2 as YSYEKL. The CDR3 DNA is TGCGCCAGCAGCCAAGATACCCGAGACCTGTCTGGAAACACCATATATTTT. Residues: CASSQDTRDLSGNTIYF.

The J gene is TRBJ1-6, the V gene TRBV2; D perhaps matches TRBD1 (5 bases). Looked up from germline, CDR1 is SNHLY and CDR2 is FYNNEI. CDR3 size: 16 residues. V lost 4 bases, J lost 5 bases, and 15 bases lay in between. The CDR3 sequence: CASSVVGTENNSPLHF. The CDR3 DNA reads as TGTGCCAGCAGTGTGGTTGGGACCGAGAATAATTCACCCCTCCACTTT.